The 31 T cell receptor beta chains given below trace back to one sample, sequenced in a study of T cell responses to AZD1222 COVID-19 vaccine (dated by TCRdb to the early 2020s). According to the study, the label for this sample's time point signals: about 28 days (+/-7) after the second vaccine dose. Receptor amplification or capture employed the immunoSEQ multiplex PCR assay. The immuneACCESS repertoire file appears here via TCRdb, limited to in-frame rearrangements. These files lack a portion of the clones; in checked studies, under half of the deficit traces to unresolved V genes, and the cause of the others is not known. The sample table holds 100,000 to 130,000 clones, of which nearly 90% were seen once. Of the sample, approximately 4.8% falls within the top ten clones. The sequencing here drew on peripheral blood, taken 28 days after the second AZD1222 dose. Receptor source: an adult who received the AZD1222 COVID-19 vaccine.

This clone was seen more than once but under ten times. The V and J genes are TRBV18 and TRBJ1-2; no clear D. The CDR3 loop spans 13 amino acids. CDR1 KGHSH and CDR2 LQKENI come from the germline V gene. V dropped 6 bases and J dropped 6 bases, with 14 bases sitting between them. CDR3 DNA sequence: TGTGCCAGCTCCCCCTTGACGGGAGATGGCTACACCTTC. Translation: CASSPLTGDGYTF.

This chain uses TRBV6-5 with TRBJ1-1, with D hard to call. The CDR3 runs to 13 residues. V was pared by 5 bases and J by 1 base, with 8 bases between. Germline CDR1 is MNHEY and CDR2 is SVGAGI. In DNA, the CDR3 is TGTGCCAGCAGTCTTACAGAGAACACTGAAGCTTTCTTT. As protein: CASSLTENTEAFF.

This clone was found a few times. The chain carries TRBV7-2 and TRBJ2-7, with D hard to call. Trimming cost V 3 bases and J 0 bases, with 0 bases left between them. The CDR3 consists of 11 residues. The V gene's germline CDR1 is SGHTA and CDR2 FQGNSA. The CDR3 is CASSFSYEQYF. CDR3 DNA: TGTGCCAGCAGCTTCTCCTACGAGCAGTACTTC.

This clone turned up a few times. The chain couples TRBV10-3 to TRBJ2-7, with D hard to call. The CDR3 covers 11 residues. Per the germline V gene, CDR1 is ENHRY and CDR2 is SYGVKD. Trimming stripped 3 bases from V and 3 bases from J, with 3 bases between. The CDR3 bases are TGTGCCATCAGTGATGTCTACGAGCAGTACTTC. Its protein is CAISDVYEQYF.

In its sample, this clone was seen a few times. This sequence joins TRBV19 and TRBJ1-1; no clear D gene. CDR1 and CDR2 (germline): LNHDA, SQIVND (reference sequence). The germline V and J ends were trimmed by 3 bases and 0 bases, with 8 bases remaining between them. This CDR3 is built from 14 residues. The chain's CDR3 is CASSMSGMNTEAFF. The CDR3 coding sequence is TGTGCCAGTAGTATGAGTGGGATGAACACTGAAGCTTTCTTT.

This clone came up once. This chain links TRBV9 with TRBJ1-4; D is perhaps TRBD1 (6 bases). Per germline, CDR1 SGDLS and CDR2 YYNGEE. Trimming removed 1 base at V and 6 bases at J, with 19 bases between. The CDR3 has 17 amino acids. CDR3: CASSVSPVWGADEKLFF. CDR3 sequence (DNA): TGTGCCAGCAGCGTATCCCCAGTATGGGGGGCCGATGAAAAACTGTTTTTT.

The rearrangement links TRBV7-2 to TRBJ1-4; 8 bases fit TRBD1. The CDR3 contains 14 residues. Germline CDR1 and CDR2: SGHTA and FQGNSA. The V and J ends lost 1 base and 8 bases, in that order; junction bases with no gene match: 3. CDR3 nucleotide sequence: TGTGCCAGCAGCTTAGACAGGGGGGGCGAAAAACTGTTTTTT. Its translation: CASSLDRGGEKLFF. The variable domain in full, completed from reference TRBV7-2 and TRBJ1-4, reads GAGVSQSPSNKVTEKGKDVELRCDPISGHTALYWYRQSLGQGLEFLIYFQGNSAPDKSGLPSDRFSAERTGGSVSTLTIQRTQQEDSAVYLCASSLDRGGEKLFFGSGTQLSVL.

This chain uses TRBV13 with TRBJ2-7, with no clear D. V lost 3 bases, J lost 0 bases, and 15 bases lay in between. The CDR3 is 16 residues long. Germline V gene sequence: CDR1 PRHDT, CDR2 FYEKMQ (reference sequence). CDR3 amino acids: CASSLSAAGFSYEQYF. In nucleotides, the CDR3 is TGTGCCAGCAGCTTGAGCGCGGCCGGCTTCTCCTACGAGCAGTACTTC.

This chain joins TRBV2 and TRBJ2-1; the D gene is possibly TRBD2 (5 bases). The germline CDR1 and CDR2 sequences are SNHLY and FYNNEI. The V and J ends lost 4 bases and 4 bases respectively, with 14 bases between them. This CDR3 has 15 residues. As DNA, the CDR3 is TGTGCCAGCAGTGGATCGGGGTTTCGGTACAATGAGCAGTTCTTC. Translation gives CASSGSGFRYNEQFF.

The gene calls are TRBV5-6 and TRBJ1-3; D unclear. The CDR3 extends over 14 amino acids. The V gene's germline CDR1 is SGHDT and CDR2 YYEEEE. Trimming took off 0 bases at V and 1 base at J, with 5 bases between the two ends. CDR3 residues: CASSLEISGNTIYF. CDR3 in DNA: TGTGCCAGCAGCTTGGAAATATCTGGAAACACCATATATTTT.

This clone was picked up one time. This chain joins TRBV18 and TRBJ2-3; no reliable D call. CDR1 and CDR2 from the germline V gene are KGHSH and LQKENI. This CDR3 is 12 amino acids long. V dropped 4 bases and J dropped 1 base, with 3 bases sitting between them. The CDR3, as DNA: TGTGCCAGCTCACTTCGCACAGATACGCAGTATTTT. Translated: CASSLRTDTQYF. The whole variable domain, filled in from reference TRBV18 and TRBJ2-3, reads NAGVMQNPRHLVRRRGQEARLRCSPMKGHSHVYWYRQLPEEGLKFMVYLQKENIIDESGMPKERFSAEFPKEGPSILRIQQVVRGDSAAYFCASSLRTDTQYFGPGTRLTVL.

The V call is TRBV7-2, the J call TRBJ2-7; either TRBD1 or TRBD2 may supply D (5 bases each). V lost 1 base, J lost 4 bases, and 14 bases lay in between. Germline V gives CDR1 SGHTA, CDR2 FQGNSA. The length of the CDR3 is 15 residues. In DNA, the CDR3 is TGTGCCAGCAGCTTAGGTGCAGGGAGTATTTACGAGCAGTACTTC. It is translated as CASSLGAGSIYEQYF.

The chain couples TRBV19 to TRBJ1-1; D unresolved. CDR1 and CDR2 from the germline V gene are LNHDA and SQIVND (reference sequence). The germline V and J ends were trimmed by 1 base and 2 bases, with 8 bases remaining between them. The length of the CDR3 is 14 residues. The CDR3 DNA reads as TGTGCCAGTAGTATAGGCGACGTTAACACTGAAGCTTTCTTT. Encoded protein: CASSIGDVNTEAFF.

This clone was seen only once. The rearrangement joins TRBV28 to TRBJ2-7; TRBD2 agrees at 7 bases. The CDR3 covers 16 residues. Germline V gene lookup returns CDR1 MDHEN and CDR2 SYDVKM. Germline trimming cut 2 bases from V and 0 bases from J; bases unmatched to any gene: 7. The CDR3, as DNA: TGTGCCAGCAGTTTAAGAAGTCGACTAGCCTCCTACGAGCAGTACTTC. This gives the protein CASSLRSRLASYEQYF.

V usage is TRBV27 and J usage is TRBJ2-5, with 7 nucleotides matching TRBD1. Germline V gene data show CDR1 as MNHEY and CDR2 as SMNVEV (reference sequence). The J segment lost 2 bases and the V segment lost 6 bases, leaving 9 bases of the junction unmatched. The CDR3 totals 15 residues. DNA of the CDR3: TGTGCCAGCAGCCCCGGACAGGCGACTCAAGAGACCCAGTACTTC. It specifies CASSPGQATQETQYF.

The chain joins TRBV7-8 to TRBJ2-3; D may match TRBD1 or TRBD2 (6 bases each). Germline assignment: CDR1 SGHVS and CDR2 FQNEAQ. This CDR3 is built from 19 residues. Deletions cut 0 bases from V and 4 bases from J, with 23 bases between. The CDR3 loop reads CASSLAEESEGERSDTQYF. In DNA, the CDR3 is TGTGCCAGCAGCTTAGCTGAAGAATCGGAGGGGGAGAGGTCAGATACGCAGTATTTT.

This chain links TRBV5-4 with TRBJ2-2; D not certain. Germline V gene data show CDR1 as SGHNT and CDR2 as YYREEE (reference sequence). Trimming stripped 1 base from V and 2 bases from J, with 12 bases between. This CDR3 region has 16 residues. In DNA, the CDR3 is TGTGCCAGCAGCTTGAACAGCCCAGAAAACACCGGGGAGCTGTTTTTT. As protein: CASSLNSPENTGELFF. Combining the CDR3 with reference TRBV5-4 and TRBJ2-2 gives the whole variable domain ETGVTQSPTHLIKTRGQQVTLRCSSQSGHNTVSWYQQALGQGPQFIFQYYREEENGRGNFPPRFSGLQFPNYSSELNVNALELDDSALYLCASSLNSPENTGELFFGEGSRLTVL.

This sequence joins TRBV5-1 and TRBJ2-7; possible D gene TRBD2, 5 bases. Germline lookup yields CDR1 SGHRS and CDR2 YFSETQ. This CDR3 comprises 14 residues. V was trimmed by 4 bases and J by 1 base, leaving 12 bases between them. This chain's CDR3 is CASSPRDPSYEQYF. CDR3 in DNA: TGCGCCAGCAGCCCCCGGGATCCATCCTACGAGCAGTACTTC.

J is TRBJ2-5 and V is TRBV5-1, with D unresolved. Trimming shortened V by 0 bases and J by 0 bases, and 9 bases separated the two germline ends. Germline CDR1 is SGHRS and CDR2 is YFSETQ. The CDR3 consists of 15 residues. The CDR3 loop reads CASSLGSVYQETQYF. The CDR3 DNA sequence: TGCGCCAGCAGCTTGGGATCCGTGTACCAAGAGACCCAGTACTTC.

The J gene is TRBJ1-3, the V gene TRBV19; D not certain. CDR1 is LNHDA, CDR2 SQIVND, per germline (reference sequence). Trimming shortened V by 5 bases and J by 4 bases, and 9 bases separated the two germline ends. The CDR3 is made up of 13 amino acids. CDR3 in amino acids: CASSFSRGNTIYF. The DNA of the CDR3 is TGTGCCAGTAGTTTTTCTCGAGGAAACACCATATATTTT.

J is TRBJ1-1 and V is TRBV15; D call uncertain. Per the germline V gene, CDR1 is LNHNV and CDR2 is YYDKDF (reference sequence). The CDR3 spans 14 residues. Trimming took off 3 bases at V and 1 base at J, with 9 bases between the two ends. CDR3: CATSSRIENTEAFF. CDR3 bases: TGTGCCACCAGCAGTAGGATTGAGAACACTGAAGCTTTCTTT.

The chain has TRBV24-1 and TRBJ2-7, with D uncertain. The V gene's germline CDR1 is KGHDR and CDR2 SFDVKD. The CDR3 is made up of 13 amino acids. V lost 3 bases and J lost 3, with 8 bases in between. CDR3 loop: CATSDGDNYEQYF. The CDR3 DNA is TGTGCCACCAGTGATGGTGACAACTACGAGCAGTACTTC.

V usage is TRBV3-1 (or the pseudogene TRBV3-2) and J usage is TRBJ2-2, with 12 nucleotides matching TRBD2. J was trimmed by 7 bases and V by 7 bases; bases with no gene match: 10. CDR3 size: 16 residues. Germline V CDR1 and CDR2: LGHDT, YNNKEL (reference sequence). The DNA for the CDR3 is TGTGCCAGCACCGACCTAGCGGGGGGGCGAAGCGGGGAGCTGTTTTTT. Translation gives CASTDLAGGRSGELFF.

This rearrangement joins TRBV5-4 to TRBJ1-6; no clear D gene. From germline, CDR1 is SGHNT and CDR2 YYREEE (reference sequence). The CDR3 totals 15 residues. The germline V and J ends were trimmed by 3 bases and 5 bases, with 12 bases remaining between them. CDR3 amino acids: CASSSWTVDNSPLHF. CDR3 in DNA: TGTGCCAGCAGCTCTTGGACTGTAGATAATTCACCCCTCCACTTT.

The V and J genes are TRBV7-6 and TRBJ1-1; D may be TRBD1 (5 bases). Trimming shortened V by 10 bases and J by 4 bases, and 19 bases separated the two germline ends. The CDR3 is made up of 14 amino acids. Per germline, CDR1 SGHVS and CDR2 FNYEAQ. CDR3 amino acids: CATRGDLMGTEAFF. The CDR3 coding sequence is TGTGCCACCCGGGGGGACCTTATGGGCACTGAAGCTTTCTTT.

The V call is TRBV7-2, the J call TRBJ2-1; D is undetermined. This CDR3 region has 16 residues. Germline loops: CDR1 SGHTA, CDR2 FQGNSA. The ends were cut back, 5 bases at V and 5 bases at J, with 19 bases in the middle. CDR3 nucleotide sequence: TGTGCCAGCAGCCCGCAGGCCGGGCGCAGCAACAATGAGCAGTTCTTC. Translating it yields CASSPQAGRSNNEQFF.

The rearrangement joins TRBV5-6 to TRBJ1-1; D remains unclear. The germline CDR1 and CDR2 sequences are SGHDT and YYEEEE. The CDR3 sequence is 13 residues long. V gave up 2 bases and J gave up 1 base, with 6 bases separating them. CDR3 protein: CASSFYRNTEAFF. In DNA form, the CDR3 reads TGTGCCAGCAGCTTTTACAGGAACACTGAAGCTTTCTTT.

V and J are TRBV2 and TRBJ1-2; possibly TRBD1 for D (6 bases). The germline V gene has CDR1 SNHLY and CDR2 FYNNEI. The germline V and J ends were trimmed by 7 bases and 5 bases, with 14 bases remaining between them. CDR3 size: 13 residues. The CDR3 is CASTGHIDYGYTF. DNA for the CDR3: TGTGCCAGCACGGGACACATCGATTATGGCTACACCTTC.

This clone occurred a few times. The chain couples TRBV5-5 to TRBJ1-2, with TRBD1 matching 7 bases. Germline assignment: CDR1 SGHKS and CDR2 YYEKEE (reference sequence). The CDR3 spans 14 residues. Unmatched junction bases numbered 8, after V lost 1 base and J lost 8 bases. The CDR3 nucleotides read TGTGCCAGCAGCTTGTTCGACAGGGTTGGCGGCTACACCTTC. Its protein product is CASSLFDRVGGYTF. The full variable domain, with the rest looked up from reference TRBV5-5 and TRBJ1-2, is DAGVTQSPTHLIKTRGQQVTLRCSPISGHKSVSWYQQVLGQGPQFIFQYYEKEERGRGNFPDRFSARQFPNYSSELNVNALLLGDSALYLCASSLFDRVGGYTFGSGTRLTVV.

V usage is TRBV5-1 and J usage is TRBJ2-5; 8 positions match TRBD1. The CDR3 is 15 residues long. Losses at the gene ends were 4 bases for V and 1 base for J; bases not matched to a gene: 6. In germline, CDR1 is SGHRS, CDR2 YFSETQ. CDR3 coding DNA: TGCGCCAGCAGCCTACGGACAGGGCTCCAAGAGACCCAGTACTTC. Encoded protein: CASSLRTGLQETQYF.

The CDR3 nucleotides are TGTGCCAGCAGCTTGTCGCAGGGCAACAATGAGCAGTTCTTC. Protein product: CASSLSQGNNEQFF. The genes are TRBV7-3 and TRBJ2-1, with D maybe TRBD1 (5 bases). The ends were cut back, 3 bases at V and 5 bases at J, with 11 bases in the middle. The CDR3 loop spans 14 amino acids. Germline V gives CDR1 SGHTA, CDR2 FQGTGA.